The 9 T cell receptor beta chains presented below share a single source sample, sequenced in a study of blood T cells in healthy people across ages. The second PCR ran about 6 to 12 cycles with a sample-barcoded 5' primer and J-beta primers. TCRdb reanalysed the 5' RACE reads using MiXCR and keeps one entry per CDR3 protein. The table records around 970,000 distinct CDR3 sequences, roughly 47% of them present only once. Sequences were obtained from blood. Receptors were obtained from a woman aged 55-69 years in good health.

CDR3 in amino acids: CASSLRGRPVTYEQYF. CDR3 DNA sequence: TGTGCCAGCAGCTTACGGGGGAGACCAGTAACCTACGAGCAGTACTTC. V usage is TRBV7-2 and J usage is TRBJ2-7, with D perhaps matching TRBD2 (6 bases). V was shortened by 2 bases and J by 2 bases, with 16 bases between the two germline ends. The CDR3 extends over 16 amino acids. The V gene's germline CDR1 is SGHTA and CDR2 FQGNSA.

The J gene is TRBJ2-1, the V gene TRBV29-1; D gene ambiguous. This CDR3 spans 14 amino acids. The germline V gene has CDR1 SQVTM and CDR2 ANQGSEA. Trimming removed 4 bases at V and 6 bases at J, with 16 bases between. The CDR3 DNA is TGCAGCGTTGGTCTGCCTACATTAGGCAATGAGCAGTTCTTC. This translates into CSVGLPTLGNEQFF.

This clonotype was counted a few times. This rearrangement joins TRBV6-5 to TRBJ1-5; maybe TRBD1 (5 bases). The V gene's germline CDR1 is MNHEY and CDR2 SVGAGI. The CDR3 is 13 residues long. Deletions cut 6 bases from V and 2 bases from J, with 8 bases between. CDR3 protein: CASRSTGNQPQHF. CDR3 sequence (DNA): TGTGCCAGCAGATCGACAGGCAATCAGCCCCAGCATTTT.

This chain uses TRBV20-1 with TRBJ1-5; D may be TRBD1 (5 bases). CDR1 and CDR2 (germline): DFQATT, SNEGSKA (reference sequence). The CDR3 consists of 13 residues. V lost 0 bases to trimming and J lost 9 bases, with 12 bases between them. CDR3 DNA sequence: TGCAGTGCTAGAGATCTGGGACCGGGGCCCCAGCATTTT. Residues: CSARDLGPGPQHF.

J is TRBJ2-3 and V is TRBV28, with a weak D call TRBD2 (6 bases). Germline-derived CDR1 and CDR2 are MDHEN and SYDVKM. The CDR3 totals 18 residues. Trimming cost V 3 bases and J 4 bases, with 23 bases left between them. CDR3 sequence (DNA): TGTGCCAGCAGTTTCTCCTCCTATCTAGCGCCCGTGGCAGATACGCAGTATTTT. Its protein product is CASSFSSYLAPVADTQYF.

The rearrangement uses TRBV4-3 and TRBJ2-7; 11 nucleotides align to TRBD2. The CDR3 totals 16 residues. V trimming: 3 bases; J trimming: 2 bases; junction bases outside the gene matches: 6. Germline CDR1 reads LGHNA; CDR2 reads YSLEER. In DNA, the CDR3 is TGCGCCAGCAGCCAGGGACTAGCGGATATCACCTACGAGCAGTACTTC. It codes for CASSQGLADITYEQYF.

This clonotype has only a few counts. The chain links TRBV5-5 to TRBJ2-5; 7 nucleotides align to TRBD2. V dropped 0 bases and J dropped 2; count of bases not matched to a gene: 7. The germline CDR1 and CDR2 sequences are SGHKS and YYEKEE (reference sequence). This CDR3 region has 16 residues. CDR3 protein: CASSLALAGTQETQYF. The CDR3 bases are TGTGCCAGCAGCTTGGCTTTAGCGGGTACTCAAGAGACCCAGTACTTC.

The chain is built from TRBV25-1 and TRBJ2-3; D unclear. The CDR3 runs to 14 residues. Germline loops: CDR1 MGHDK, CDR2 SYGVNS. V lost 3 bases and J lost 3, with 10 bases in between. CDR3 sequence (DNA): TGTGCCAGCAGTGATCCGAGCTCGACAGATACGCAGTATTTT. It translates to CASSDPSSTDTQYF.

This rearrangement joins TRBV20-1 to TRBJ2-7; tentative D call: TRBD2 (5 bases). This CDR3 has 14 residues. Between the trimmed V and J ends, which lost 0 bases and 2 bases, there was a span of 11 bases. CDR1 and CDR2 from the germline V gene are DFQATT and SNEGSKA (reference sequence). This CDR3 reads CSARDGEPTYEQYF. The CDR3 region has the DNA TGCAGTGCTAGAGATGGGGAGCCCACCTACGAGCAGTACTTC.